Below, one T cell receptor (beta chain) is given with its context. Its specificity is unknown. Gene names follow the mouse nomenclature. Read sequence stops 1 residue before the CDR3 end, and the germline J gene provides the missing end. The germline CDR1 and CDR2 sequences are SNHLY and FYNGKV (reference sequence). Trimming took 1 base from V and 9 from J, leaving 8 bases between them. This CDR3 region has 12 residues. Sequenced by immunoSEQ multiplex PCR; TCRdb stores in-frame clones only, minus some. The table lists 7,500 to 8,000 clones, over 30% of them singletons. Time point specified: mouse harvest day 14 after allogeneic transplant. Tail vein injection delivered 10^7 T-cell-depleted bone marrow cells and 10^6 splenic CD5+ T cells. This mouse GVHD model was MHC-mismatched B6 to BALB/c, profiled day 7 or 14. This record comes from a study of tissue T cells after allogeneic stem cell transplantation.

Study-wide results and caveats: Shared clones across patients were few; motif clustering revealed tissue-specific shared signatures.

Source material: skin. The chain recombines TRBV3 with TRBJ2-3; no clear D. This clonotype was obtained from a female BALB/c mouse given C57BL/6 T cells with graft-versus-host disease after an allogeneic hematopoietic cell transplant. The CDR3 is CASSLEGETLYF. The sequenced CDR3 bases are TGTGCCAGCAGCTTAGAGGGAGAGACGCTGTAT. The complete variable domain, with remaining parts taken from reference TRBV3 and TRBJ2-3, reads GPKVLQIPSHQIIDMGQMVTLNCDPVSNHLYFYWYKQILGQQMEFLVNFYNGKVMEKSKLFKDQFSVERPDGSYFTLKIQPTALEDSAVYFCASSLEGETLYFGSGTRLTVL.